Detailed here is one TCR beta chain. Per germline, CDR1 SGHTA and CDR2 FQGNSA. J gave up 7 bases and V 5 bases, and 7 bases lay outside the gene matches. This CDR3 has 15 amino acids. The sample originates from a study of blood T cells in healthy people across ages. Next came a second PCR, run for roughly 6 to 11 cycles, which used a sample-barcoded 5' primer along with a J-beta primer mix. In TCRdb, the 5' RACE reads were re-called with MiXCR into one record per CDR3 protein. The repertoire holds about 1.8 million distinct CDR3 sequences, with 49% as singletons. Isolation per sample recovered at least 7 million PBMCs.

The receptor comes from a middle-aged woman in good health. The sequenced sample was blood. The V gene is TRBV7-2, the J gene TRBJ1-4, with TRBD1 identical over 10 bases. This CDR3 reads CASSPDRGRSEKLFF. The CDR3 DNA follows: TGTGCCAGCAGCCCTGACAGGGGGCGAAGTGAAAAACTGTTTTTT.